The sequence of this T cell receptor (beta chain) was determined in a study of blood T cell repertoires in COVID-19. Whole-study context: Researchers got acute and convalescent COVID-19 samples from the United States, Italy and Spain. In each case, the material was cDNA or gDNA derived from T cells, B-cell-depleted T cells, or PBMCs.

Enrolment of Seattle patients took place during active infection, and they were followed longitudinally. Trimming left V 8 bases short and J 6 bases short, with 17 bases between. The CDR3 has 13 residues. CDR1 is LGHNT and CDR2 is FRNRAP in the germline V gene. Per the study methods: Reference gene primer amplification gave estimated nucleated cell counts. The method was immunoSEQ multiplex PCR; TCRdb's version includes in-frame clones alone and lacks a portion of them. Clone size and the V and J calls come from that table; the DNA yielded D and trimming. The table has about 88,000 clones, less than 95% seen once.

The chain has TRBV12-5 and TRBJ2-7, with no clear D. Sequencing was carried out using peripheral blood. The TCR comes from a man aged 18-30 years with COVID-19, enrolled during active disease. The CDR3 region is CASSAYLASEQYF. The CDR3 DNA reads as TGTGCTAGTTCGGCGTACTTAGCAAGCGAGCAGTACTTC.